Listed here are 26 T cell receptor beta chains from one sample, sequenced in a study of CD8 T cells in ankylosing spondylitis. General study findings and limits: Blood of patients with ankylosing spondylitis appeared to be characterized by a TCR beta motif of eight or nine highly homologous variants.

These receptors have no identified antigens. Each CDR3 protein gets one entry after TCRdb re-called the 5' RACE reads with MiXCR. The sample holds fewer than 400,000 distinct CDR3 sequences, roughly 8% seen once. The sample taken for sequencing was blood, either unsorted or a sorted T cell fraction (not recorded which). These receptors came from a male donor with ankylosing spondylitis.

This clonotype was found a few times. The rearrangement joins TRBV5-1 to TRBJ2-2; TRBD2 matches at 8 bases. CDR1 and CDR2 from the germline V gene are SGHRS and YFSETQ. With V trimmed by 2 bases and J by 7 bases, 4 bases remained unmatched. The CDR3 runs to 14 residues. In nucleotides, the CDR3 is TGCGCCAGCAGCTTTGGCGGGAGGAACGGGGAGCTGTTTTTT. This translates into CASSFGGRNGELFF. Full variable domain (remainder filled in from reference TRBV5-1 and TRBJ2-2): KAGVTQTPRYLIKTRGQQVTLSCSPISGHRSVSWYQQTPGQGLQFLFEYFSETQRNKGNFPGRFSGRQFSNSRSEMNVSTLELGDSALYLCASSFGGRNGELFFGEGSRLTVL.

This clonotype was detected a few times. The chain couples TRBV6-1 to TRBJ2-3; TRBD2 matches 7 bases. The CDR3 spans 14 residues. Germline CDR1 and CDR2: MNHNS and SASEGT. After removal of 11 bases from V and 4 bases from J, the junction contained 12 bases not matched to a gene. Here the CDR3 DNA reads TGTGCCGCGGGAGATGGAATAGGCCCAGATACGCAGTATTTT. As protein: CAAGDGIGPDTQYF.

This clonotype was detected only a few times. The chain links TRBV28 to TRBJ2-5, with 9 bases identical to TRBD2. This CDR3 comprises 16 residues. With 4 bases clipped from V and 4 bases from J, the junction kept 10 bases outside the gene matches. The germline V gene has CDR1 MDHEN and CDR2 SYDVKM. CDR3 nucleotide sequence: TGTGCCAGCAGTTCAAGCGGGAGGCTAGTGGTAGAGACCCAGTACTTC. Translated, it gives CASSSSGRLVVETQYF.

For this clonotype: The junction differs from germline at one of its ends, possibly a read error. The chain has TRBV27 and TRBJ2-5, with D hard to call. CDR1 is MNHEY, CDR2 SMNVEV, per germline (reference sequence). The CDR3 has 12 residues. CDR3 sequence: CASSPHQGTQYF. The CDR3 coding sequence is TGTGCCAGCAGTCCCCACCAAGGGACCCAGTACTTC.

There are many counts of this clonotype. The V call is TRBV5-1, the J call TRBJ2-7; 11 bases fit TRBD1. CDR3 length: 15 amino acids. The germline V gene encodes CDR1 SGHRS and CDR2 YFSETQ. The V gene end was trimmed by 3 bases and the J gene end by 2 bases; junction bases not matched to a gene: 4. As DNA, the CDR3 is TGCGCCAGCAGCTCCAGGACAGGGGGCCCCTACGAGCAGTACTTC. Amino acid sequence: CASSSRTGGPYEQYF.

This clonotype has a count of ten or more. The V and J genes are TRBV28 and TRBJ2-2; D is uncertain. V lost 7 bases, J lost 5 bases, and 11 bases lay in between. The CDR3 runs 13 residues. The germline V gene encodes CDR1 MDHEN and CDR2 SYDVKM. The CDR3 DNA follows: TGTGCCAGCATTACACATGCTACCGGGGAGCTGTTTTTT. It yields the protein CASITHATGELFF.

This clonotype was detected only a few times. The rearrangement joins TRBV10-2 to TRBJ2-1; 9 bases fit TRBD2. Trimming removed 7 bases from V and 4 bases from J; junction bases left unmatched: 14. Germline V gives CDR1 WSHSY, CDR2 SAAADI. The CDR3 has 17 amino acids. The CDR3 nucleotides read TGCGCCAGCACTGGAACCCGCGTCGCGGGAGGGTACAATGAGCAGTTCTTC. Its protein product is CASTGTRVAGGYNEQFF.

The CDR3 here is CASSLTSGRSSGELFF. CDR3 nucleotide sequence: TGTGCCAGCAGCCTGACTAGCGGGAGGTCCTCCGGGGAGCTGTTTTTT. This chain uses TRBV7-8 with TRBJ2-2; 13 nucleotides align to TRBD2. This CDR3 contains 16 residues. Germline assignment: CDR1 SGHVS and CDR2 FQNEAQ. Germline trimming cut 5 bases from V and 6 bases from J; bases unmatched to any gene: 6.

J is TRBJ2-7 and V is TRBV7-9; D not resolved. This CDR3 spans 15 amino acids. Looked up from germline, CDR1 is SEHNR and CDR2 is FQNEAQ (reference sequence). V lost 0 bases and J lost 2, with 11 bases in between. CDR3 bases: TGTGCCAGCAGCTTAGCTTCCGGGCCCACCTACGAGCAGTACTTC. This sequence encodes CASSLASGPTYEQYF.

This clonotype occurred a few times. J is TRBJ2-3 and V is TRBV9, with TRBD2 matching over 9 bases. The CDR3 sequence is 16 residues long. V was pared by 4 bases and J by 3 bases, with 9 bases of the junction left unmatched. Germline assignment: CDR1 SGDLS and CDR2 YYNGEE. The CDR3 DNA sequence: TGTGCCAGCAGCACAGGACTAGCGCAAGGGACAGATACGCAGTATTTT. The encoded protein is CASSTGLAQGTDTQYF. The full variable domain, in which reference TRBV9 and TRBJ2-3 provide the parts outside the CDR3, is DSGVTQTPKHLITATGQRVTLRCSPRSGDLSVYWYQQSLDQGLQFLIQYYNGEERAKGNILERFSAQQFPDLHSELNLSSLELGDSALYFCASSTGLAQGTDTQYFGPGTRLTVL.

CDR3 nucleotide sequence: TGTGCCATCAGTGAAGGACAGGGGAATCAGCCCCAGCATTTT. Translating gives CAISEGQGNQPQHF. This chain connects TRBV10-3 to TRBJ1-5, with 9 bases that match TRBD1. Germline CDR1 and CDR2: ENHRY and SYGVKD. With V trimmed by 3 bases and J by 4 bases, 1 base remained unmatched. CDR3 length equals 14 residues.

This clonotype was seen repeatedly, ten times or more. V is TRBV12-3 or TRBV12-4 and J is TRBJ2-7; D may correspond to TRBD1 or TRBD2 (5 bases each). This CDR3 region has 14 residues. V gave up 5 bases and J gave up 4 bases, with 15 bases separating them. The CDR3: CASSPFGTVYEQYF. The CDR3 DNA follows: TGTGCCAGCAGTCCATTCGGGACGGTTTACGAGCAGTACTTC.

The gene calls are TRBV28 and TRBJ2-2; possible D gene TRBD1, 5 bases. V shed 3 bases and J shed 7 bases, with 15 bases lying between them. CDR1 MDHEN and CDR2 SYDVKM come from the germline V gene. The CDR3 runs 15 residues. The CDR3 loop is CASSFKQALDGELFF. CDR3 coding DNA: TGTGCCAGCAGTTTCAAACAGGCTCTCGACGGGGAGCTGTTTTTT. The whole variable domain, filled in from reference TRBV28 and TRBJ2-2, reads DVKVTQSSRYLVKRTGEKVFLECVQDMDHENMFWYRQDPGLGLRLIYFSYDVKMKEKGDIPEGYSVSREKKERFSLILESASTNQTSMYLCASSFKQALDGELFFGEGSRLTVL.

This clonotype has ten or more counts. This sequence joins TRBV20-1 and TRBJ2-1; 10 bases fit TRBD2. Germline CDR1 and CDR2: DFQATT and SNEGSKA (reference sequence). The V segment lost 4 bases and the J segment 3 bases; nucleotides outside the gene matches: 3. This CDR3 comprises 14 residues. CDR3 sequence (DNA): TGCAGTGCTAAGCGGGAGGGCTTCTACAATGAGCAGTTCTTC. It yields the protein CSAKREGFYNEQFF.

This clonotype was counted ten times or more. This chain uses TRBV29-1 with TRBJ2-7; 12 bases agree with TRBD2. CDR3 size: 14 residues. CDR1 is SQVTM and CDR2 is ANQGSEA in the germline V gene. Trimming took 4 bases from V and 6 from J; bases not matched to a gene: 7. CDR3 DNA sequence: TGCAGCGTTGTGGGGCTAGCGGGAGGGCCCGAGCAGTACTTC. It translates to CSVVGLAGGPEQYF.

Many counts were recorded for this clonotype. V gene TRBV5-1 combines with J gene TRBJ2-2; TRBD1 aligns across 8 bases. Germline CDR1 SGHRS, CDR2 YFSETQ. The CDR3 runs 15 residues. The V and J ends lost 4 bases and 2 bases, in that order; junction bases with no gene match: 4. In DNA, the CDR3 is TGCGCCAGCAGCACGGACAGGGCCAACACCGGGGAGCTGTTTTTT. It codes for CASSTDRANTGELFF.

The rearrangement joins TRBV6-2 or TRBV6-3 to TRBJ2-5; 8 nucleotides line up with TRBD2. The CDR3 loop spans 13 amino acids. Germline V gene lookup returns CDR1 MNHEY and CDR2 SVGEGT. V lost 6 bases, J lost 4 bases, and 4 bases stayed unmatched. Here the CDR3 reads CASSRLATETQYF. Here the CDR3 DNA reads TGTGCCAGCAGCCGACTAGCGACAGAGACCCAGTACTTC.

CDR3 protein: CASGTIGGSYNEQFF. The CDR3 DNA is TGTGCCAGCGGTACGATTGGGGGGTCCTACAATGAGCAGTTCTTC. The genes are TRBV5-6 and TRBJ2-1; a possible D gene is TRBD2 (6 bases). Germline assignment: CDR1 SGHDT and CDR2 YYEEEE. The V and J ends lost 7 bases and 1 base respectively, with 15 bases between them. This CDR3 spans 15 amino acids.

This clonotype was detected only a few times. The rearrangement uses TRBV12-3 or TRBV12-4 and TRBJ2-1; 9 positions match TRBD1. The ends lost 6 bases at V and 7 bases at J; junction bases unmatched: 13. The CDR3 has 16 residues. The CDR3 spells CASRLLPGQGRNEQFF. The CDR3 DNA sequence: TGTGCCAGCAGACTTCTTCCGGGACAGGGAAGGAATGAGCAGTTCTTC.

The chain employs TRBV15 and TRBJ2-1, with D possibly TRBD2 on 6 matching bases. Germline V gene sequence: CDR1 LNHNV, CDR2 YYDKDF (reference sequence). The CDR3 is 17 amino acids. Trimming removed 0 bases from V and 6 bases from J, with 18 bases in between. This CDR3 is CATSRDPAVMGGNEQFF. The DNA of the CDR3 is TGTGCCACCAGCAGAGACCCGGCAGTCATGGGGGGCAATGAGCAGTTCTTC.

This clonotype has more than one count but fewer than ten. The CDR3 is CASSLWTATSNEQFF. The CDR3 coding sequence is TGTGCCAGCAGCTTATGGACAGCCACAAGCAATGAGCAGTTCTTC. This chain joins TRBV7-2 and TRBJ2-1; TRBD1 might be the D (6 bases). V was cut by 2 bases and J by 6 bases, with 14 bases left in between. The V gene's germline CDR1 is SGHTA and CDR2 FQGNSA. The CDR3 totals 15 residues.

The V and J genes are TRBV6-2 or TRBV6-3 and TRBJ2-1; D possibly corresponds to TRBD2 (6 bases). Germline CDR1 is MNHEY and CDR2 is SVGEGT. The CDR3 runs 14 residues. The V and J ends lost 7 bases and 4 bases respectively, with 14 bases between them. CDR3 protein: CASKISGLYNEQFF. DNA of the CDR3: TGTGCCAGCAAAATTAGCGGACTGTACAATGAGCAGTTCTTC.

The V call is TRBV27, the J call TRBJ1-5; the match to TRBD1 covers 9 bases. The junction had 8 bases not matched to a gene; V was cut back by 5 bases and J by 3 bases. The CDR3 is made up of 16 amino acids. Germline CDR1 is MNHEY and CDR2 is SMNVEV (reference sequence). CDR3 DNA sequence: TGTGCCAGCAGTACAACCGGGACAGGGCCCAATCAGCCCCAGCATTTT. This codes for CASSTTGTGPNQPQHF.

The genes are TRBV29-1 and TRBJ2-7; no clear D. CDR3 length: 11 amino acids. Germline CDR1 SQVTM, CDR2 ANQGSEA. The V end was cut by 4 bases, the J end by 6 bases, with 10 bases between. In DNA, the CDR3 is TGCAGCGTTGGGATGGGGTTCGAGCAGTACTTC. As protein: CSVGMGFEQYF.

In this sample, this clonotype turned up a few times. The chain is built from TRBV20-1 and TRBJ1-1, with 8 positions matching TRBD1. After removal of 5 bases from V and 10 bases from J, the junction contained 6 bases not matched to a gene. The germline gives CDR1 DFQATT, CDR2 SNEGSKA (reference sequence). The CDR3 is 11 amino acids. CDR3 DNA: TGCAGTGCTCGGACAGGGATTGGAGCTTTCTTT. Protein: CSARTGIGAFF.

This clonotype was observed a few times. The chain uses TRBV12-3 or TRBV12-4 and TRBJ2-3, with D maybe TRBD2 (6 bases). Trimming cost V 3 bases and J 4 bases, with 14 bases left between them. This CDR3 has 15 residues. The CDR3 reads CASSFSGNGADTQYF. For the CDR3, the DNA is TGTGCCAGCAGTTTTAGCGGAAATGGGGCAGATACGCAGTATTTT.